What follows are 27 T cell receptor beta chains derived from one specimen sequenced in a study of OX40 agonist ivuxolimab in advanced cancers. The repertoire was sequenced with immunoSEQ multiplex PCR; TCRdb's copy has only in-frame clones and lacks some. The sample shows roughly 60,000 clones, 85% to 90% of them seen only once. This sample comprised CD4+ or CD8+ T cells sorted from blood, obtained in a trial of the OX40 agonist ivuxolimab. The receptors derive from an adult with an advanced solid tumor such as melanoma, head and neck, liver or kidney cancer.

This chain uses TRBV6-5 with TRBJ1-6, with a weak D call TRBD1 (5 bases). CDR3 length: 15 amino acids. V lost 7 bases and J 8 bases, leaving 18 bases between the germline ends. In germline, CDR1 is MNHEY, CDR2 SVGAGI. The CDR3 DNA sequence: TGTGCCAGCACACAGGCCTTTCTGACTGATTCACCCCTCCACTTT. This gives the protein CASTQAFLTDSPLHF.

The V call is TRBV5-1, the J call TRBJ2-6; D gene unclear. Germline CDR1 and CDR2: SGHRS and YFSETQ. The V end was cut by 3 bases, the J end by 1 base, with 5 bases between. The CDR3 consists of 14 residues. The CDR3 loop is CASSWGSGANVLTF. In DNA form, the CDR3 reads TGCGCCAGCAGCTGGGGATCTGGGGCCAACGTCCTGACTTTC.

The chain links TRBV30 to TRBJ1-2; no clear D gene. V lost 0 bases and J lost 5, with 7 bases in between. Germline V lookup: CDR1 GTSNPN, CDR2 SVGIG (reference sequence). This CDR3 comprises 12 residues. CDR3: CAWSVGGYGYTF. The CDR3 nucleotides are TGTGCCTGGAGTGTAGGAGGGTATGGCTACACCTTC.

The chain joins TRBV19 to TRBJ2-5; either TRBD1 or TRBD2 may fit D (5 bases each). Germline V gives CDR1 LNHDA, CDR2 SQIVND (reference sequence). The CDR3 has 13 amino acids. Between the trimmed V and J ends, which lost 1 base and 5 bases, there was a span of 8 bases. The CDR3 here is CASSIVRGETQYF. Here the CDR3 DNA reads TGTGCCAGTAGTATAGTGAGGGGTGAGACCCAGTACTTC.

The chain couples TRBV11-2 to TRBJ2-3; TRBD2 matches at 7 bases. This CDR3 has 16 amino acids. Germline lookup yields CDR1 SGHAT and CDR2 FQNNGV. V gave up 0 bases and J gave up 1 base; unmatched junction bases: 4. The CDR3 DNA reads as TGTGCCAGCAGCTTAGATGGACTAGACGGCACAGATACGCAGTATTTT. Its protein is CASSLDGLDGTDTQYF. Looking up the rest from reference TRBV11-2 and TRBJ2-3 gives the full variable domain: EAGVAQSPRYKIIEKRQSVAFWCNPISGHATLYWYQQILGQGPKLLIQFQNNGVVDDSQLPKDRFSAERLKGVDSTLKIQPAKLEDSAVYLCASSLDGLDGTDTQYFGPGTRLTVL.

The rearrangement links TRBV9 to TRBJ1-2; the D is unclear. Per germline, CDR1 SGDLS and CDR2 YYNGEE. This CDR3 has 15 amino acids. V was trimmed by 4 bases and J by 2 bases, leaving 15 bases between them. CDR3 nucleotides: TGTGCCAGCAGCCCCCAGGACCTGGGGAACTATGGCTACACCTTC. Translation gives CASSPQDLGNYGYTF.

V is TRBV18 and J is TRBJ1-6; unclear D gene. Trimming stripped 4 bases from V and 8 bases from J, with 6 bases between. This CDR3 is built from 12 residues. The germline V gene has CDR1 KGHSH and CDR2 LQKENI. The CDR3 DNA follows: TGTGCCAGCTCACTTGATTATTCACCCCTCCACTTT. Translated: CASSLDYSPLHF.

This chain links TRBV19 with TRBJ1-5, with TRBD1 as a possible D gene (6 bases). The CDR3 is made up of 13 amino acids. V lost 6 bases and J lost 4, with 10 bases in between. Germline V gene sequence: CDR1 LNHDA, CDR2 SQIVND (reference sequence). In nucleotides, the CDR3 is TGTGCCAGTAGACACAGGGAAAATCAGCCCCAGCATTTT. Translated: CASRHRENQPQHF.

The CDR3 sequence is CASSRTGEGKKLFF. Here the CDR3 DNA reads TGTGCCAGCAGCCGCACAGGGGAAGGCAAGAAACTGTTTTTT. V usage is TRBV11-2 and J usage is TRBJ1-4; 7 bases are shared with TRBD1. CDR1 and CDR2 (germline): SGHAT, FQNNGV. This CDR3 is built from 14 residues. V lost 5 bases, J lost 11 bases, and 11 bases stayed unmatched. The variable domain in full, completed from reference TRBV11-2 and TRBJ1-4, reads EAGVAQSPRYKIIEKRQSVAFWCNPISGHATLYWYQQILGQGPKLLIQFQNNGVVDDSQLPKDRFSAERLKGVDSTLKIQPAKLEDSAVYLCASSRTGEGKKLFFGSGTQLSVL.

This clone was observed once. This sequence joins TRBV11-3 and TRBJ2-3; D perhaps matches TRBD1 (5 bases). Germline-derived CDR1 and CDR2 are SGHNT and YENEEA. Trimming stripped 5 bases from V and 5 bases from J, with 17 bases between. The CDR3 has 15 amino acids. The CDR3 bases are TGTGCCAGCAGCCCCGCAGCAGGGAAGCAAGATACGCAGTATTTT. This codes for CASSPAAGKQDTQYF.

J is TRBJ1-2 and V is TRBV2, with D tentatively TRBD1 (6 bases). This CDR3 contains 14 residues. The germline V gene encodes CDR1 SNHLY and CDR2 FYNNEI. V was pared by 7 bases and J by 3 bases, with 15 bases between. The CDR3 reads CASTTAGAYYGYTF. CDR3 coding DNA: TGTGCCAGCACGACTGCGGGGGCCTACTATGGCTACACCTTC.

This chain uses TRBV18 with TRBJ1-2; D not certain. The germline V and J ends were trimmed by 2 bases and 0 bases, with 7 bases remaining between them. The CDR3 is made up of 14 amino acids. Germline V CDR1 and CDR2: KGHSH, LQKENI. CDR3 protein: CASSPVGSNYGYTF. The CDR3 nucleotides read TGTGCCAGCTCACCAGTAGGTTCTAACTATGGCTACACCTTC.

This chain connects TRBV6-1 to TRBJ1-6; 9 bases map to TRBD1. The CDR3 contains 15 residues. The germline V gene encodes CDR1 MNHNS and CDR2 SASEGT. With V trimmed by 5 bases and J by 7 bases, 6 bases remained unmatched. CDR3: CASSSVGTGNSPLHF. CDR3 bases: TGTGCCAGCAGTTCCGTCGGGACAGGGAATTCACCCCTCCACTTT.

The chain joins TRBV9 to TRBJ2-5; possibly TRBD2 for D (6 bases). Germline lookup yields CDR1 SGDLS and CDR2 YYNGEE. The CDR3 consists of 17 residues. V was clipped by 4 bases and J by 5 bases, with 24 bases between them. CDR3 amino acids: CASSPSRGLAGQETQYF. CDR3 DNA sequence: TGTGCCAGCAGCCCCTCAAGGGGACTGGCGGGGCAGGAGACCCAGTACTTC.

This clone was picked up one time. The V gene is TRBV19, the J gene TRBJ2-3; 14 bases fit TRBD2. The CDR3 totals 16 residues. V was clipped by 5 bases and J by 5 bases; unmatched bases: 6. Germline V lookup: CDR1 LNHDA, CDR2 SQIVND (reference sequence). The CDR3 nucleotides read TGTGCCAGTAGTCTGGGACTAGCGGGAGTAGGAGATACGCAGTATTTT. Its protein is CASSLGLAGVGDTQYF.

The chain is built from TRBV5-1 and TRBJ1-5; 7 nucleotides match TRBD1. The CDR3 loop spans 14 amino acids. Losses at the gene ends were 3 bases for V and 7 bases for J; bases not matched to a gene: 7. Germline lookup yields CDR1 SGHRS and CDR2 YFSETQ. In DNA form, the CDR3 reads TGCGCCAGCAGCTCAGGACAGGACGGACAGCCCCAGCATTTT. Protein: CASSSGQDGQPQHF.

The genes are TRBV18 and TRBJ2-5, with a weak D call TRBD1 (5 bases). Germline CDR1 reads KGHSH; CDR2 reads LQKENI. The CDR3 runs 13 residues. V was trimmed by 4 bases and J by 4 bases, leaving 10 bases between them. CDR3 amino acids: CASSRTNGETQYF. DNA for the CDR3: TGTGCCAGCTCACGGACAAACGGAGAGACCCAGTACTTC.

CDR3 DNA: TGTGCCAGCAGCAAAGAGAACCGCCAAGGGGCCGATTCAACAGTCACAGATACGCAGTATTTT. It specifies CASSKENRQGADSTVTDTQYF. This chain uses TRBV21-1 with TRBJ2-3; TRBD1, the table's D call, was not compared with the DNA. TRBV21-1 has pseudogene status. The CDR3 totals 21 residues.

This chain uses TRBV2 with TRBJ1-5, with a tentative D call TRBD1 (5 bases). V lost 5 bases, J lost 9 bases, and 17 bases lay in between. This CDR3 has 14 amino acids. CDR1 is SNHLY and CDR2 is FYNNEI in the germline V gene. CDR3 residues: CASSRGHGQLPQHF. In DNA, the CDR3 is TGTGCCAGCAGTCGAGGACACGGACAATTGCCCCAGCATTTT.

The chain combines TRBV5-6 with TRBJ1-5; D is unclear. Trimming took 4 bases from V and 2 from J, leaving 4 bases between them. Germline loops: CDR1 SGHDT, CDR2 YYEEEE. The CDR3 is made up of 12 amino acids. This chain's CDR3 is CASSRGNQPQHF. The CDR3 DNA reads as TGTGCCAGCAGCAGGGGCAATCAGCCCCAGCATTTT. The variable domain in full, with the rest retrieved from reference TRBV5-6 and TRBJ1-5, is DAGVTQSPTHLIKTRGQQVTLRCSPKSGHDTVSWYQQALGQGPQFIFQYYEEEERQRGNFPDRFSGHQFPNYSSELNVNALLLGDSALYLCASSRGNQPQHFGDGTRLSIL.

This sequence joins TRBV5-4 and TRBJ1-2; D is perhaps TRBD1 (5 bases). The germline V gene has CDR1 SGHNT and CDR2 YYREEE (reference sequence). Trimming cost V 0 bases and J 2 bases, with 5 bases left between them. The CDR3 totals 13 residues. The DNA of the CDR3 is TGTGCCAGCAGCTTGGGACAGAACTATGGCTACACCTTC. Translated: CASSLGQNYGYTF.

J is TRBJ2-1 and V is TRBV5-4, with 7 bases that match TRBD1. J lost 0 bases, V lost 2 bases, and 2 bases had no gene match. Per the germline V gene, CDR1 is SGHNT and CDR2 is YYREEE (reference sequence). The CDR3 runs 15 residues. The CDR3 DNA is TGTGCCAGCAGCTTAACAGGGGCCTCCTACAATGAGCAGTTCTTC. Translating gives CASSLTGASYNEQFF.

The chain employs TRBV14 and TRBJ2-3; the match to TRBD1 covers 8 bases. Germline V gene lookup returns CDR1 SGHDN and CDR2 FVKESK. The CDR3 totals 14 residues. The V and J ends lost 3 bases and 1 base, in that order; junction bases with no gene match: 0. In nucleotides, the CDR3 is TGTGCCAGCAGCCAGACAGGGGGCACAGATACGCAGTATTTT. Protein: CASSQTGGTDTQYF.

The genes are TRBV19 and TRBJ2-1; the match to TRBD2 covers 11 bases. J lost 5 bases, V lost 8 bases, and 14 bases had no gene match. Germline loops: CDR1 LNHDA, CDR2 SQIVND (reference sequence). CDR3 length: 17 residues. This CDR3 reads CASAKSSGTSGHNEQFF. CDR3 nucleotide sequence: TGTGCCAGTGCTAAAAGCTCCGGGACTAGCGGCCACAATGAGCAGTTCTTC.

This clone was detected a few times. The genes are TRBV5-4 and TRBJ2-2; D is tentatively TRBD1 or TRBD2 (6 bases each). CDR3 length equals 15 residues. Trimming removed 0 bases from V and 6 bases from J, with 12 bases in between. Germline loops: CDR1 SGHNT, CDR2 YYREEE (reference sequence). The CDR3: CASSLAFGGSGELFF. The CDR3, as DNA: TGTGCCAGCAGCTTGGCTTTCGGGGGCTCCGGGGAGCTGTTTTTT.

The rearrangement uses TRBV5-6 and TRBJ1-2; 7 nucleotides agree with TRBD1. Germline V gene sequence: CDR1 SGHDT, CDR2 YYEEEE. The CDR3 covers 15 residues. V gave up 2 bases and J gave up 5 bases; unmatched junction bases: 9. CDR3 nucleotides: TGTGCCAGCAGCTTAGGAGACAGGGAATTATATGGCTACACCTTC. Protein product: CASSLGDRELYGYTF.

This chain links TRBV15 with TRBJ2-5, with D tentatively TRBD1 or TRBD2 (5 bases each). V dropped 8 bases and J dropped 4 bases, with 11 bases sitting between them. The CDR3 is 12 residues long. CDR1 and CDR2 (germline): LNHNV, YYDKDF (reference sequence). Here the CDR3 DNA reads TGTGCCACCGGTGAGGGGTTAGAGACCCAGTACTTC. This codes for CATGEGLETQYF.